This TCR beta chain was recovered during a study of T-cell reconstitution after alpha-beta-depleted transplantation in children. Study-wide results and limits: Recipient T cells and thymic progenitors that survived gave rise to the high TCRbeta diversity observed at day 60 in some patients. By one year post-transplant, T-cell counts and diversity largely arose from T cells that were newly produced.

This sample's TCRbeta library carried unique molecular identifier barcodes. A single record per CDR3 protein comes from TCRdb applying MiXCR to the PCR reads. The sample holds around 700,000 distinct CDR3 sequences, about an eighth seen once. Germline V lookup: CDR1 SGHTS, CDR2 YDEGEE. V lost 7 bases, J lost 0 bases, and 13 bases lay in between. The CDR3 extends over 15 amino acids. Ten or more counts support this clonotype. Its antigen is still unknown. The sequence derives from a girl aged 2-15 years with congenital amegakaryocytic thrombocytopenia, due to receive a stem cell transplant. V gene TRBV5-8 combines with J gene TRBJ2-2; D may be TRBD1 or TRBD2 (5 bases each). This specimen was PBMCs, taken before TCRalphabeta/CD19-depleted stem cell transplant. The DNA of the CDR3 is TGTGCCAGCGCGCTAGGGACCGCGAACACCGGGGAGCTGTTTTTT. Translating it yields CASALGTANTGELFF.